The rows below give T cell receptor beta chains drawn from one sample of a study of Graves' ophthalmopathy and Graves' hyperthyroidism. TCRdb used MiXCR to reprocess the multiplex PCR reads, holding one entry per CDR3 protein. The sample contains approximately 540,000 distinct CDR3 sequences, 39% of which appear only once. The specimen sequenced was peripheral blood or thyroid tissue (not recorded which). The origin of the receptors is an adult man with Graves' hyperthyroidism. Each CDR3 is given with its conserved first and last residue. The D gene is left open where the match is weak. A row's size may be missing; if present it is once, few, many or a size class.

>TRBV3-1|-|TRBJ1-1|few
TGTGCCAGCAGCCAATCAGTACACACTGAAGCTTTCTTT
CASSQSVHTEAFF
>TRBV19|-|TRBJ1-4|-
TGTGCCAGTAGTATAGGTTGGCCGGGTAATGAAAAACTGTTTTTT
CASSIGWPGNEKLFF
>TRBV12-3/TRBV12-4|TRBD2|TRBJ2-7|many
TGTGCCAGCAGTTGGACTAGCGGGAGAAACGAGCAGTACTTC
CASSWTSGRNEQYF
>TRBV7-9|TRBD1|TRBJ2-6|-
TGTGCCACCAGCAGAGGGGGGCAGGGGGCAACTGGGGCCAACGTCCTGACTTTC
CATSRGGQGATGANVLTF
>TRBV7-9|-|TRBJ1-4|-
TGTGCCAGCAGCTGGGGGACGAGCGATAATGAAGAACTGTTTTTT
CASSWGTSDNEELFF
>TRBV29-1|-|TRBJ2-7|-
TGCAGCGTTGGCGAGGGTAGGGACTCCTCAAATTTCGAGCAGTACTTC
CSVGEGRDSSNFEQYF
>TRBV20-1|-|TRBJ2-5|many
TGCAGTGCTAGAGGGCAGTCGGAGACCCAGTACTTC
CSARGQSETQYF
>TRBV7-9|-|TRBJ2-2|-
TGTGCCAGCAGGCCAGGGGGGGTCACCGGGGAGCTGTTTTTT
CASRPGGVTGELFF
>TRBV20-1|TRBD2|TRBJ2-1|-
TGCAGTGCTCCCTCCCCTAGCGGGAGGGCCATCCATGAGCAGTTCTTC
CSAPSPSGRAIHEQFF
>TRBV7-6|-|TRBJ1-5|many
TGTGCCAGCAGTGAAGAGGTGGGGGGTCAGCCCCAGCATTTT
CASSEEVGGQPQHF
>TRBV7-3|-|TRBJ1-2|-
TGTGCCAGCAGTCCGCTAGCGGGCTTCGACTATGGCTACACCTTC
CASSPLAGFDYGYTF
>TRBV29-1|-|TRBJ1-2|many
TGCAGCGTTGAAACACAGGGTACAGGCTACACCTTC
CSVETQGTGYTF
>TRBV15|TRBD1|TRBJ1-4|many
TGTGCCACCAGCCGAACCCGAGGGACAGGGGCTGATCGAGAAAAACTGTTTTTT
CATSRTRGTGADREKLFF
>TRBV5-1|-|TRBJ1-6|many
TGCGCCAGCAGCTTGCGGGCAGGGGTCGGTAATTCACCCCTCCACTTT
CASSLRAGVGNSPLHF
>TRBV25-1|-|TRBJ2-7|-
TGTGCCAGCAGTGAATTAGGTTCGGGCAGGGAGTACGAGCAGTACTTC
CASSELGSGREYEQYF
>TRBV6-5|TRBD1|TRBJ2-2|-
TGTGCCAGCAGGGAAGACAGGGAAGTGATTTTT
CASREDREVIF
>TRBV7-9|TRBD2|TRBJ2-5|few
TGTGCCAGCAGCCCAAGGACTGCCGGGGGGGAGACCCAGTACTTC
CASSPRTAGGETQYF
>TRBV7-6|TRBD1|TRBJ1-2|-
TGTGCCAGCAGCTTAGGAACAGGGGGCGAGTCTTATGGCTACACCTTC
CASSLGTGGESYGYTF
>TRBV2|TRBD1|TRBJ1-5|many
TGTGCCAGCACCAGCGACAGGGGGGGAAATCAGCCCCAGCATTTT
CASTSDRGGNQPQHF
>TRBV15|TRBD1|TRBJ2-7|many
TGTGCCACCAGCAGAGATAGGAGGACAGGGCTTTACGAGCAGTACTTC
CATSRDRRTGLYEQYF
>TRBV27|-|TRBJ1-1|-
TGTGCCAGCAGTTTATTCGGGGGACGAGAAGCTTTCTTT
CASSLFGGREAFF
>TRBV12-3/TRBV12-4|-|TRBJ1-2|many
TGTGCCAGCAGTGAGGGCGGGGTTGACGGCTACACCTTC
CASSEGGVDGYTF
>TRBV20-1|TRBD1|TRBJ1-6|many
TGCAGTGCTAGCCCGGACAGGGGCTATAATTCACCCCTCCACTTT
CSASPDRGYNSPLHF
>TRBV7-9|TRBD1|TRBJ2-2|-
TGTGCCAGCAGCCTTCCTATGGCAGGGGGCGCGCATCTTGAGCTGGTTTTT
CASSLPMAGGAHLELVF
>TRBV7-9|-|TRBJ1-4|many
TGTGCCAGCAGCTTAGAGGGGGGAGAAAAACTGTTTTTT
CASSLEGGEKLFF
>TRBV20-1|TRBD2|TRBJ2-7|many
TGCAGTGCTAGGAAGAGCGGGGGGGCCAGCCACGAGCAGTACTTC
CSARKSGGASHEQYF
>TRBV7-9|-|TRBJ2-7|once
TGTGCCAGCAGCCCCCTAGGGGCGAGAGTCAACGAGCAGTACTTC
CASSPLGARVNEQYF
>TRBV7-2|-|TRBJ2-1|-
TGTGCCAGCAGCTTAGAGGCTAGTGGGTCGGTTGATGAGCAGTTCTTC
CASSLEASGSVDEQFF
>TRBV7-9|-|TRBJ2-5|many
TGTGCCAGCACTTTGGGGTCTAGTCGCGAGACCCAGTACTTC
CASTLGSSRETQYF
>TRBV6-2/TRBV6-3|TRBD2|TRBJ2-7|-
TGTGCCAGCAGTTTACCCCCTAGCGGGGGTCTCTCCTACGAGCAGTACTTC
CASSLPPSGGLSYEQYF
>TRBV5-1|TRBD1|TRBJ2-2|many
TGCGCCAGCAGCTTATTGGGACAGCCGAACACCGGGGAGCTGTTTTTT
CASSLLGQPNTGELFF
>TRBV5-4|-|TRBJ2-5|-
TGTGCCAGCGCCCCCCATGGGGCGGGCCAAGAGACCCAGTACTTC
CASAPHGAGQETQYF
>TRBV6-5|TRBD1|TRBJ2-7|many
TGTGCCAGCTCAACAGGGGGTCGCGAGCAGTACTTC
CASSTGGREQYF
>TRBV19|TRBD1|TRBJ1-5|many
TGTGCCAGTAGTAAGCTAAAGGGGGCTAGCAATCAGCCCCAGCATTTT
CASSKLKGASNQPQHF
>TRBV4-1|-|TRBJ1-4|few
TGCGCCAGCAGCCAAGAGGGAGGGGAGGCAACTAATGAAAAACTGTTTTTT
CASSQEGGEATNEKLFF
>TRBV10-3|-|TRBJ2-6|many
TGTGCCATCAGTGATGAGAAATCTAGGGCCAACGTCCTGACTTTC
CAISDEKSRANVLTF
>TRBV7-9|-|TRBJ1-1|many
TGTGCCAGCAGCTTCCCTCCACAAAAGGGGATCTTGAACACTGAAGCTTTCTTT
CASSFPPQKGILNTEAFF
>TRBV7-8|-|TRBJ2-2|-
TGCGCCAGCAGCCGGAGCTGGGGATCGGGGACCGGGGAGCTGTTTTTT
CASSRSWGSGTGELFF
>TRBV29-1|-|TRBJ1-2|-
TGCAGCGTTGACGCAGGCAACTATGGCTACACCTTC
CSVDAGNYGYTF
>TRBV29-1|-|TRBJ1-4|many
TGCAGCGTTGTCTGGGGGGCTGGGGAAAAACTGTTTTTT
CSVVWGAGEKLFF
>TRBV29-1|TRBD1|TRBJ2-3|many
TGCAGCGTTGGCTCAGACAGGGGCACAGATACGCAGTATTTT
CSVGSDRGTDTQYF
>TRBV25-1|TRBD1|TRBJ1-1|many
TGTGCCAGCAGTGAATATTGGGGGACAGGGGGGGACACTGAAGCTTTCTTT
CASSEYWGTGGDTEAFF
>TRBV10-1|TRBD1|TRBJ1-1|-
TGCGCCAGCAGTAATACAGGGGGCCCGCTGAACACTGAAGCTTTCTTT
CASSNTGGPLNTEAFF
>TRBV29-1|TRBD2|TRBJ2-3|-
TGCAGCGGGAGGACTAGCGGGAGTCATACGCAGTATTTT
CSGRTSGSHTQYF
>TRBV7-8|-|TRBJ2-7|many
TGTGCCAGCAGCCAGAGGGCCGTGAGCAGGCAGTACTTC
CASSQRAVSRQYF
>TRBV7-9|TRBD2|TRBJ2-3|few
TGTGCCAGCAGCTTAATCGGGGGGACCACAGATACGCAGTATTTT
CASSLIGGTTDTQYF
>TRBV9|-|TRBJ2-5|many
TGTGCCAGCAGCGTAACGGGGGAGGAGACCCAGTACTTC
CASSVTGEETQYF
>TRBV7-8|-|TRBJ2-5|-
TGTGCCAGCAGCTTAGTTGGGGGGGCACAAGAGACCCAGTACTTC
CASSLVGGAQETQYF
>TRBV10-3|TRBD1|TRBJ1-6|many
TGTGCCATCAGTGATGGACAGGGCAATTCACCCCTCCACTTT
CAISDGQGNSPLHF
>TRBV11-1|-|TRBJ2-1|-
TGTGCCAGCAGCTTAAACACCGGGGAAAATGAGCAGTTCTTC
CASSLNTGENEQFF
>TRBV7-9|TRBD1|TRBJ2-2|few
TGTGCCAGCAGCGTCGGGACAGGACCCACCGGGGAGCTGTTTTTT
CASSVGTGPTGELFF
>TRBV4-1|-|TRBJ1-2|many
TGCGCCAGCAGCCAAGATGAGGCGGCGCGGGGCTACACCTTC
CASSQDEAARGYTF
>TRBV25-1|-|TRBJ2-5|-
-
CASSIYLCSVRLVGETQYF